What follows are 18 T cell receptor beta chains derived from one specimen sequenced in a study of T cell repertoires in cytomegalovirus infection. TCRdb independently ran MiXCR on the reads; one entry per CDR3 protein. The sample holds 500,000 to 600,000 distinct CDR3 sequences; approximately 15% are singletons and the top ten take 20% to 30%. Specimen: CD8+ T cells from PBMCs. These receptors originate from a human donor in good health (CMV status not recorded). Some clones in this sample may be carry-over from other donors' samples.

This sequence joins TRBV3-1 and TRBJ1-4; TRBD1 might be the D (5 bases). V was shortened by 11 bases and J by 6 bases, with 13 bases between the two germline ends. The germline V gene encodes CDR1 LGHDT and CDR2 YNNKEL (reference sequence). CDR3 length: 12 residues. CDR3 loop: CASQGRDEKLFF. In nucleotides, the CDR3 is TGTGCCTCCCAGGGACGAGATGAAAAACTGTTTTTT. The full variable domain, rest sourced from reference TRBV3-1 and TRBJ1-4, is DTAVSQTPKYLVTQMGNDKSIKCEQNLGHDTMYWYKQDSKKFLKIMFSYNNKELIINETVPNRFSPKSPDKAHLNLHINSLELGDSAVYFCASQGRDEKLFFGSGTQLSVL.

There are a few counts of this clonotype. The rearrangement joins TRBV5-1 to TRBJ2-1; D not resolved. Germline loops: CDR1 SGHRS, CDR2 YFSETQ. The CDR3 is 15 residues long. V lost 0 bases and J 5 bases, leaving 12 bases between the germline ends. The CDR3 is CASSLVRPLDNEQFF. The CDR3 DNA follows: TGCGCCAGCAGCTTGGTTAGACCCCTAGACAATGAGCAGTTCTTC.

This clonotype was seen a few times. The V call is TRBV29-1, the J call TRBJ1-1; maybe TRBD1 (6 bases). Germline V gene lookup returns CDR1 SQVTM and CDR2 ANQGSEA. The V end was cut by 1 base, the J end by 3 bases, with 15 bases between. The CDR3 spans 15 residues. The CDR3 bases are TGCAGCGTTGAAGTAATGGGGGACACCCACACTGAAGCTTTCTTT. Protein: CSVEVMGDTHTEAFF. The whole variable domain, remainder taken from reference TRBV29-1 and TRBJ1-1, is SAVISQKPSRDICQRGTSLTIQCQVDSQVTMMFWYRQQPGQSLTLIATANQGSEATYESGFVIDKFPISRPNLTFSTLTVSNMSPEDSSIYLCSVEVMGDTHTEAFFGQGTRLTVV.

At least ten counts were recorded for this clonotype. The rearrangement joins TRBV27 to TRBJ2-7; 9 bases match TRBD2. The germline V gene encodes CDR1 MNHEY and CDR2 SMNVEV (reference sequence). This CDR3 comprises 14 residues. The V segment lost 2 bases and the J segment 6 bases; nucleotides outside the gene matches: 5. The CDR3 DNA is TGTGCCAGCAGTTTAAAACAACTAGCGGGCGAGCAGTACTTC. It is translated as CASSLKQLAGEQYF.

This clonotype was found many times. J is TRBJ2-3 and V is TRBV7-3; 7 bases agree with TRBD2. The CDR3 is 16 residues long. The germline gives CDR1 SGHTA, CDR2 FQGTGA. Trimming cost V 5 bases and J 2 bases; bases outside gene matches: 10. The DNA for the CDR3 is TGTGCCAGCAGCCCCACAGCTAGCGGCGCCACAGATACGCAGTATTTT. Translated, it gives CASSPTASGATDTQYF.

The rearrangement joins TRBV12-5 to TRBJ1-6; no clear D gene. Trimming removed 4 bases at V and 10 bases at J, with 8 bases between. The CDR3 covers 12 residues. Germline CDR1 and CDR2: LGHNT and FRNRAP. CDR3 residues: CASGSRPSPLHF. CDR3 bases: TGTGCTAGTGGTTCCAGGCCCTCACCCCTCCACTTT.

This clonotype was seen a few times. This chain links TRBV19 with TRBJ2-1, with 8 bases fitting TRBD2. This CDR3 has 14 residues. Trimming removed 5 bases from V and 7 bases from J; junction bases left unmatched: 7. Germline lookup yields CDR1 LNHDA and CDR2 SQIVND (reference sequence). The chain's CDR3 is CASSEVAGRNEQFF. The CDR3 coding sequence is TGTGCCAGTAGTGAGGTAGCGGGAAGGAATGAGCAGTTCTTC.

This clonotype was seen a handful of times. The chain employs TRBV27 and TRBJ2-1; D tentatively reads TRBD1 or TRBD2 (6 bases each). CDR1 is MNHEY and CDR2 is SMNVEV in the germline V gene (reference sequence). Trimming shortened V by 2 bases and J by 8 bases, and 10 bases separated the two germline ends. The CDR3 loop spans 13 amino acids. CDR3 sequence: CASSLTGGYEQFF. The CDR3 DNA reads TGTGCCAGCAGTTTAACCGGGGGCTATGAGCAGTTCTTC.

This clonotype was recorded many times. The chain recombines TRBV10-2 with TRBJ2-3, with D possibly being TRBD2 (6 bases). Germline CDR1 WSHSY, CDR2 SAAADI. The CDR3 has 16 amino acids. Trimming cost V 1 base and J 6 bases, with 17 bases left between them. CDR3 loop: CASSEFGVAGSDTQYF. CDR3 nucleotides: TGCGCCAGCAGTGAGTTTGGCGTCGCCGGGAGTGATACGCAGTATTTT.

For the CDR3, the DNA is TGCGCCAGCAGTGTAGCGGGGTTTTACAATGAGCAGTTCTTC. Amino acids: CASSVAGFYNEQFF. V usage is TRBV10-2 and J usage is TRBJ2-1, with 8 bases fitting TRBD2. V was clipped by 4 bases and J by 4 bases; unmatched bases: 3. The CDR3 length is 14 residues. Germline V gene lookup returns CDR1 WSHSY and CDR2 SAAADI.

This clonotype was seen once. Its ends do not fully match the called genes, so a read error is possible. The chain carries TRBV7-3 and TRBJ1-1; TRBD1 is a possible D gene (6 bases). This CDR3 spans 14 amino acids. Germline CDR1 reads SGHTA; CDR2 reads FQGTGA. CDR3 nucleotide sequence: TGTGCTAGCAGCCCCACAGGGAGCGAGGCTGAAGCTCTCTTT. Translated: CASSPTGSEAEALF.

This clonotype was recorded a few times. The rearrangement joins TRBV20-1 to TRBJ2-1; 7 bases are a match to TRBD1. This CDR3 comprises 19 residues. V dropped 0 bases and J dropped 0; count of bases not matched to a gene: 14. Germline V gives CDR1 DFQATT, CDR2 SNEGSKA (reference sequence). The CDR3 sequence is CSARDLGSGTVSSYNEQFF. CDR3 DNA sequence: TGCAGTGCTAGAGATCTCGGGTCTGGGACAGTAAGCTCCTACAATGAGCAGTTCTTC.

The sample holds many counts of this clonotype. The chain is built from TRBV12-3 or TRBV12-4 and TRBJ2-7; 9 positions match TRBD2. CDR3 length: 15 amino acids. V was pared by 5 bases and J by 1 base, with 6 bases of the junction left unmatched. The CDR3 region has the DNA TGTGCCAGCAGTCGATGGACTAGCGATTCCTACGAGCAGTACTTC. This sequence encodes CASSRWTSDSYEQYF.

Many counts were recorded for this clonotype. Here the CDR3 reads CASSYSSWGEGGQETQYF. The CDR3 bases are TGTGCCAGCAGTTACTCGAGCTGGGGCGAGGGAGGACAAGAGACCCAGTACTTC. V is TRBV6-5 and J is TRBJ2-5; the D gene is possibly TRBD2 (6 bases). This CDR3 spans 18 amino acids. V was trimmed by 0 bases and J by 2 bases, leaving 19 bases between them. In germline, CDR1 is MNHEY, CDR2 SVGAGI.

The chain joins TRBV19 to TRBJ2-3; TRBD1 might be the D (5 bases). From germline, CDR1 is LNHDA and CDR2 SQIVND (reference sequence). This CDR3 comprises 15 residues. V lost 0 bases and J 3 bases, leaving 10 bases between the germline ends. The CDR3 loop reads CASSIDQGVTDTQYF. DNA of the CDR3: TGTGCCAGTAGTATAGATCAGGGCGTGACAGATACGCAGTATTTT.

This clonotype was detected ten times or more. The rearrangement joins TRBV11-3 to TRBJ2-2; D is unclear. The CDR3 consists of 14 residues. Germline lookup yields CDR1 SGHNT and CDR2 YENEEA. With 1 base removed from V and 8 bases from J, the gap between germline ends came to 11 bases. CDR3: CASSLVPGDGELFF. CDR3 bases: TGTGCCAGCAGCTTAGTTCCAGGAGATGGGGAGCTGTTTTTT.

The sample holds a few counts of this clonotype. This chain links TRBV5-6 with TRBJ2-5; possible D gene TRBD1, 8 bases. Germline V gene data show CDR1 as SGHDT and CDR2 as YYEEEE. The V end was cut by 4 bases, the J end by 5 bases, with 15 bases between. The CDR3 is 14 amino acids. In nucleotides, the CDR3 is TGTGCCAGCAGCCGGACAGGGAGGGGGGAGACCCAGTACTTC. It translates to CASSRTGRGETQYF.

This chain joins TRBV12-3 or TRBV12-4 and TRBJ1-2, with TRBD1 as a possible D gene (6 bases). V lost 5 bases and J lost 8, with 15 bases in between. The CDR3 covers 13 residues. In DNA form, the CDR3 reads TGTGCCAGCAGTCCGGCGTACAGGGAAGGCTACACCTTC. Its protein is CASSPAYREGYTF.